These 10 T cell receptor beta chains were all obtained from the same sample, sequenced in a study of beta chain features in type 1 diabetes. Study results and caveats: Moderate but significant shortening of TCRB CDR3s was recorded in all four CD4+ subsets from Type 1 diabetes patients.

TCRB transcripts that were expressed got sequenced, as all of the isolated RNA had been reverse transcribed. Here immunoSEQ multiplex PCR was the method, and the copy in TCRdb shows in-frame clones only, minus some. The table has more than 300,000 clones, over 8.5% seen once. Their target antigens are unknown. The sequenced sample consisted of central memory CD4+ T cells from blood. The receptor set was obtained from a man aged 25 to 45 with type 1 diabetes.

This clone has just a few counts. This sequence joins TRBV27 and TRBJ2-5, with 10 bases matching TRBD1. The CDR3 totals 16 residues. Losses at the gene ends were 8 bases for V and 5 bases for J; bases not matched to a gene: 14. Germline V lookup: CDR1 MNHEY, CDR2 SMNVEV (reference sequence). The CDR3 DNA sequence: TGTGCCAGCGGCCCGACGCCTAGGGACAGGGGTGAGACCCAGTACTTC. Translation gives CASGPTPRDRGETQYF.

This chain joins TRBV6-5 and TRBJ1-5; D perhaps matches TRBD1 (6 bases). The CDR3 has 15 residues. Germline assignment: CDR1 MNHEY and CDR2 SVGAGI. Deletions cut 0 bases from V and 4 bases from J, with 10 bases between. The chain's CDR3 is CASSYSVDSNQPQHF. CDR3 nucleotide sequence: TGTGCCAGCAGTTACTCAGTGGACAGTAATCAGCCCCAGCATTTT.

This clone was recorded a few times. V and J are TRBV5-1 and TRBJ2-7; no firm D call. The CDR3 runs to 16 residues. Germline V CDR1 and CDR2: SGHRS, YFSETQ. The V end was cut by 0 bases, the J end by 1 base, with 14 bases between. The CDR3 region is CASSLAFRTVSYEQYF. In DNA form, the CDR3 reads TGCGCCAGCAGCTTGGCGTTTCGTACGGTTTCCTACGAGCAGTACTTC.

This clone was seen more than once but under ten times. The CDR3 nucleotides read TGTGCCAGCACGACTAGCGGCAGGGGCAATGAGCAGTTCTTC. Its translation: CASTTSGRGNEQFF. The V call is TRBV2, the J call TRBJ2-1; TRBD2 matches at 9 bases. The V and J ends lost 7 bases and 6 bases, in that order; junction bases with no gene match: 7. In germline, CDR1 is SNHLY, CDR2 FYNNEI. This CDR3 spans 14 amino acids.

V and J are TRBV5-1 and TRBJ2-1, with 13 bases that match TRBD2. This CDR3 region has 16 residues. After removal of 0 bases from V and 6 bases from J, the junction contained 3 bases not matched to a gene. The germline gives CDR1 SGHRS, CDR2 YFSETQ. CDR3 sequence reads: CASSLEGLAGTNEQFF. The CDR3 DNA sequence: TGCGCCAGCAGCTTGGAGGGACTAGCGGGAACCAATGAGCAGTTCTTC.

The chain couples TRBV5-1 to TRBJ2-2; tentative D call: TRBD2 (6 bases). The V end lost 6 bases, the J end lost 0 bases, and 21 bases lay between the germline ends. The CDR3 spans 18 residues. CDR1 and CDR2 from the germline V gene are SGHRS and YFSETQ. The CDR3: CASNAGGRITSNTGELFF. The CDR3 DNA sequence: TGCGCCAGCAACGCCGGGGGTAGAATTACCTCGAACACCGGGGAGCTGTTTTTT.

This clone was seen more than once but under ten times. V gene TRBV7-2 combines with J gene TRBJ2-3; the match to TRBD2 covers 15 bases. This CDR3 spans 16 amino acids. Losses at the gene ends were 5 bases for V and 4 bases for J; bases not matched to a gene: 4. Germline V gene data show CDR1 as SGHTA and CDR2 as FQGNSA. This CDR3 reads CASSPGTSGGSDTQYF. In DNA form, the CDR3 reads TGTGCCAGCAGCCCCGGGACTAGCGGGGGGTCAGATACGCAGTATTTT.

The rearrangement joins TRBV27 to TRBJ1-4; D not resolved. Trimming removed 4 bases at V and 4 bases at J, with 7 bases between. CDR1 is MNHEY and CDR2 is SMNVEV in the germline V gene (reference sequence). The CDR3 runs 13 residues. This CDR3 is CASSWTDNEKLFF. The CDR3 bases are TGTGCCAGCAGTTGGACGGATAATGAAAAACTGTTTTTT. The full variable domain, with the rest looked up from reference TRBV27 and TRBJ1-4, is EAQVTQNPRYLITVTGKKLTVTCSQNMNHEYMSWYRQDPGLGLRQIYYSMNVEVTDKGDVPEGYKVSRKEKRNFPLILESPSPNQTSLYFCASSWTDNEKLFFGSGTQLSVL.

In this sample, this clone turned up a few times. The genes are TRBV27 and TRBJ2-3; D is unresolved. CDR3 length equals 14 residues. The V gene lost 2 bases and the J gene lost 0 bases, with 6 bases spanning the gap. Germline CDR1 is MNHEY and CDR2 is SMNVEV (reference sequence). DNA of the CDR3: TGTGCCAGCAGTTTAGCGGCTAGCACAGATACGCAGTATTTT. This encodes CASSLAASTDTQYF.

This clone was seen repeatedly, ten times or more. This sequence joins TRBV5-1 and TRBJ2-7; TRBD1 matches at 8 bases. Per germline, CDR1 SGHRS and CDR2 YFSETQ. The CDR3 is 14 residues long. Losses at the gene ends were 6 bases for V and 2 bases for J; bases not matched to a gene: 7. In nucleotides, the CDR3 is TGCGCCAGCAACCTAGGACAGGGCACCTACGAGCAGTACTTC. This sequence encodes CASNLGQGTYEQYF. The complete variable domain, with remaining parts taken from reference TRBV5-1 and TRBJ2-7, reads KAGVTQTPRYLIKTRGQQVTLSCSPISGHRSVSWYQQTPGQGLQFLFEYFSETQRNKGNFPGRFSGRQFSNSRSEMNVSTLELGDSALYLCASNLGQGTYEQYFGPGTRLTVT.